This T cell receptor beta chain was obtained from a study of T cells in localized non-small cell lung cancer. The CDR3 has 15 amino acids. Germline-derived CDR1 and CDR2 are KGHSH and LQKENI. The V and J ends lost 3 bases and 6 bases, in that order; junction bases with no gene match: 8. The protocol was immunoSEQ multiplex PCR, while the TCRdb copy is restricted to in-frame clones and leaves out a portion. The table shows about 51,000 clones, with around 86% occurring only once. This clonotype was sampled from a man between 40 and 69 years old with stage III lung adenocarcinoma. The rearrangement uses TRBV18 and TRBJ2-7, with 10 bases identical to TRBD1. The sequences come from peripheral blood mononuclear cells, collected before any cancer treatment. This chain's CDR3 is CASSPQQWTGGEQYF. For the CDR3, the DNA is TGTGCCAGCTCACCCCAGCAATGGACAGGGGGCGAGCAGTACTTC.